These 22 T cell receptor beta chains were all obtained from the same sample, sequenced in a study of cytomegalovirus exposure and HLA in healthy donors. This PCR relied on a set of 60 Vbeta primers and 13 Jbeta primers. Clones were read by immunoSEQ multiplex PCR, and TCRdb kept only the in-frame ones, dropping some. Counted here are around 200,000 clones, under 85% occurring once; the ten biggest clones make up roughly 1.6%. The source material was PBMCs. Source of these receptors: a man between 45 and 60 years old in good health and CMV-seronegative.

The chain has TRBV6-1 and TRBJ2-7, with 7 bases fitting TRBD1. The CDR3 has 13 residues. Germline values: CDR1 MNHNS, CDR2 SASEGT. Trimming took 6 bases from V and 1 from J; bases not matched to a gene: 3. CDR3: CASRRQGSYEQYF. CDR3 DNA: TGTGCCAGCAGACGACAGGGTTCCTACGAGCAGTACTTC.

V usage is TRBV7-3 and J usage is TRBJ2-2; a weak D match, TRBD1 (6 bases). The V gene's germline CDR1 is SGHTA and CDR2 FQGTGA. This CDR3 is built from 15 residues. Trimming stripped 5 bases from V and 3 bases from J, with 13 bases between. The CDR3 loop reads CASSAQNRDTGELFF. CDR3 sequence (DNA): TGTGCCAGCAGCGCTCAGAACAGGGACACCGGGGAGCTGTTTTTT.

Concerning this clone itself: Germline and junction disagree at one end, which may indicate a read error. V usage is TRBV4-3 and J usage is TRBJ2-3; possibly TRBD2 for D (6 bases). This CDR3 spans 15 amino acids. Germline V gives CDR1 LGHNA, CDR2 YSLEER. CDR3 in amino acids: CASSQDGGATNTQYF. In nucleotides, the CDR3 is TGCGCCAGCAGCCAAGATGGCGGGGCCACAAATACGCAGTATTTT.

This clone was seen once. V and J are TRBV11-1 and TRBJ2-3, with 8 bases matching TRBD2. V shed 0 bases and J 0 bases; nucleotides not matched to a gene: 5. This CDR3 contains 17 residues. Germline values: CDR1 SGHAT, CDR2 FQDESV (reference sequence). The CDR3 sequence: CASSLARASGSTDTQYF. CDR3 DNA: TGTGCCAGCAGCTTAGCGCGGGCTAGCGGGAGCACAGATACGCAGTATTTT.

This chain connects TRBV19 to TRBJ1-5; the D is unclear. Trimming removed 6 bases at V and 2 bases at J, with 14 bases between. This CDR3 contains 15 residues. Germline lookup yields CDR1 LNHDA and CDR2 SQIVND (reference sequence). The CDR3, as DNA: TGTGCCAGTAGGGGCCTACTAGACCGCAATCAGCCCCAGCATTTT. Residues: CASRGLLDRNQPQHF.

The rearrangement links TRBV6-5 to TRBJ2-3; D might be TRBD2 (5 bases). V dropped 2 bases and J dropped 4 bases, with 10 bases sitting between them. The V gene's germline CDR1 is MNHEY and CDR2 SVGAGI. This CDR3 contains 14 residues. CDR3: CASSYKYSADTQYF. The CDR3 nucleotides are TGTGCCAGCAGTTACAAGTATAGCGCAGATACGCAGTATTTT.

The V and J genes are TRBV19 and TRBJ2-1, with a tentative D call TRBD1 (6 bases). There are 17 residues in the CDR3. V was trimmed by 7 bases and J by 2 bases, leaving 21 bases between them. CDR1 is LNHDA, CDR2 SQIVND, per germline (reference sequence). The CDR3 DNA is TGTGCCAGTACCCTTGGGGGCGGGCAGGGCGCCTACAATGAGCAGTTCTTC. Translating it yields CASTLGGGQGAYNEQFF.

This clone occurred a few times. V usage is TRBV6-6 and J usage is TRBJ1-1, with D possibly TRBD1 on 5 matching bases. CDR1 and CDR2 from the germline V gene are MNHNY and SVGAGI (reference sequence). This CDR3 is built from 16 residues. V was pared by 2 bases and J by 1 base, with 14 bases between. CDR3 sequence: CASSYVVGATNTEAFF. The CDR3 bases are TGTGCCAGCAGTTACGTTGTTGGGGCGACGAACACTGAAGCTTTCTTT.

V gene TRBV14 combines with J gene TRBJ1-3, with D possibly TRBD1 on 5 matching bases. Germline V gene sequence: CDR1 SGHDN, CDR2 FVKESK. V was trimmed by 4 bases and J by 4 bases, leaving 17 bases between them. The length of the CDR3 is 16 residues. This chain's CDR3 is CASSRVDSLSGNTIYF. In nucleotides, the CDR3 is TGTGCCAGCAGCCGAGTCGACAGTCTCTCCGGAAACACCATATATTTT.

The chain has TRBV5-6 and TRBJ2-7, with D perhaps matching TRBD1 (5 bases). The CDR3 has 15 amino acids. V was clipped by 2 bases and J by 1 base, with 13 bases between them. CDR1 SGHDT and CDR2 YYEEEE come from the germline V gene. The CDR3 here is CASSFTQGLSYEQYF. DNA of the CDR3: TGTGCCAGCAGCTTTACGCAGGGTTTATCCTACGAGCAGTACTTC.

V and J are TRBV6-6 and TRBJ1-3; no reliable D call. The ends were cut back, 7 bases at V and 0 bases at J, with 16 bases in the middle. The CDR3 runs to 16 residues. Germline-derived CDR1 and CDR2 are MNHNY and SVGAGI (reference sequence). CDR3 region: CASKRETGGSGNTIYF. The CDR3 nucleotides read TGTGCCAGCAAAAGGGAGACGGGTGGCTCTGGAAACACCATATATTTT.

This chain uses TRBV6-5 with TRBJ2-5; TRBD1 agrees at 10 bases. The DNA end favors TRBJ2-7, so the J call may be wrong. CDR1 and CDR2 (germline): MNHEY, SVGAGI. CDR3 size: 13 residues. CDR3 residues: CASSHRDRGEQYF. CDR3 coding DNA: TGTGCCAGCAGTCACCGGGACAGGGGCGAGCAGTACTTC.

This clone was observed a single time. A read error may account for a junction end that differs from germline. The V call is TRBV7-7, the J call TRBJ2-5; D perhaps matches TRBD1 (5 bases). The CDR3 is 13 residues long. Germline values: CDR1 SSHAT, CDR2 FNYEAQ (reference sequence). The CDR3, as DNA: TGTGCTAGCAGCTTTGACAGCCAAGAGACCCAGTACTTC. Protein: CASSFDSQETQYF.

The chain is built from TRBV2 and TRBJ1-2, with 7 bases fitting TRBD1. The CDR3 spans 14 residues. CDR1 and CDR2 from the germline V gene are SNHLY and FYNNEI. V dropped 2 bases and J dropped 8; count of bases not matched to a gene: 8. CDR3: CASSEMRGLGGYTF. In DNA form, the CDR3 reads TGTGCCAGCAGTGAAATGAGGGGGCTGGGGGGCTACACCTTC.

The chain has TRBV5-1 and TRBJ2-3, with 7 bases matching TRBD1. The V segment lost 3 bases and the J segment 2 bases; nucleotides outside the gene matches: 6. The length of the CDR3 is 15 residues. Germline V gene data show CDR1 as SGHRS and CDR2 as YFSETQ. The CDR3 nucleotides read TGCGCCAGCAGCTCGGGACAGCTTTACACAGATACGCAGTATTTT. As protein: CASSSGQLYTDTQYF.

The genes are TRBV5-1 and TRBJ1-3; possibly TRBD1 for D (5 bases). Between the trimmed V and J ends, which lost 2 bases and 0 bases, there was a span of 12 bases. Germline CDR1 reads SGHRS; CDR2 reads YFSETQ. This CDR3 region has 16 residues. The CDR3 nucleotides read TGCGCCAGCAGCTTCGACAGCCTGAACTCTGGAAACACCATATATTTT. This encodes CASSFDSLNSGNTIYF.

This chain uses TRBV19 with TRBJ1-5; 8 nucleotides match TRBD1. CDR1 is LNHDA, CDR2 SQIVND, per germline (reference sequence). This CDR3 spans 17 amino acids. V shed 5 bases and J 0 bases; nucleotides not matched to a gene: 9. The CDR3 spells CASSWTGKAYSNQPQHF. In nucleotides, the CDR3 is TGTGCCAGTAGTTGGACAGGGAAGGCATATAGCAATCAGCCCCAGCATTTT.

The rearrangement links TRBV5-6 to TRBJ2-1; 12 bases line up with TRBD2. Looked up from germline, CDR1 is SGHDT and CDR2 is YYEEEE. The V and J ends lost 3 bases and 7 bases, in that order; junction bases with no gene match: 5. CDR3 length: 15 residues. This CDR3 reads CASSYRTSGANEQFF. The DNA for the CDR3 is TGTGCCAGCAGCTACCGGACTAGCGGGGCGAATGAGCAGTTCTTC.

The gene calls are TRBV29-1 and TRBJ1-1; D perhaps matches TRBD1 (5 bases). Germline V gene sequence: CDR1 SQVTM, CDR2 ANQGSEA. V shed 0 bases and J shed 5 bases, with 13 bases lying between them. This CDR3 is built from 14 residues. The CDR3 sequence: CSVEEGGSGTEAFF. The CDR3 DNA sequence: TGCAGCGTTGAAGAGGGGGGAAGTGGGACTGAAGCTTTCTTT.

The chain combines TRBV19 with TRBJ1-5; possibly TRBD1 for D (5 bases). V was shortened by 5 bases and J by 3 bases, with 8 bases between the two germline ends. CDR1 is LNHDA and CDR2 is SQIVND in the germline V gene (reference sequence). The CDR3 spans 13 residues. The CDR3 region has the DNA TGTGCCAGTAGTTGGGGCATCAATCAGCCCCAGCATTTT. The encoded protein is CASSWGINQPQHF.

CDR3 nucleotide sequence: TGTGCCAGCAGTGTCCGGGACAGGGGGGGCGGGGAGCTGTTTTTT. As protein: CASSVRDRGGGELFF. V is TRBV25-1 and J is TRBJ2-2; 11 bases are a match to TRBD1. The CDR3 length is 15 residues. CDR1 and CDR2 from the germline V gene are MGHDK and SYGVNS. Germline trimming cut 4 bases from V and 7 bases from J; bases unmatched to any gene: 5.

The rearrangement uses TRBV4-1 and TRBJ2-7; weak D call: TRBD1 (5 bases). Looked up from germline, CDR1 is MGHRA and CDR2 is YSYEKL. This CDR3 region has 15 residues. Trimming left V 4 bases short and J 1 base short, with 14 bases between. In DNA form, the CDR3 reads TGCGCCAGCAGCCCCGAACAGGACGTGTCCTACGAGCAGTACTTC. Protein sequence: CASSPEQDVSYEQYF.